The T cell receptor (beta chain) described here comes from a study of blood T cell repertoires in COVID-19. Libraries were prepared by immunoSEQ multiplex PCR; TCRdb keeps only in-frame clonotypes and omits some of them. Found here are hundreds of thousands of clones, 75% to 90% of them singletons; the top ten hold 10% to 13%. The CDR3 covers 15 residues. Germline assignment: CDR1 PRHDT and CDR2 FYEKMQ (reference sequence). V lost 8 bases to trimming and J lost 0 bases, with 13 bases between them. Material: peripheral blood. This TCR was recovered from a woman in her 70s with COVID-19, enrolled during active disease. V gene TRBV13 combines with J gene TRBJ2-2; D may be TRBD1 (6 bases). CDR3 region: CASLPGHANTGELFF. CDR3 coding DNA: TGTGCCAGCTTACCGGGACACGCGAACACCGGGGAGCTGTTTTTT.